This T cell receptor (beta chain) originates from a study of T cell clonotyping in hematopoietic cell transplantation. V lost 0 bases, J lost 0 bases, and 13 bases lay in between. In germline, CDR1 is SGDLS, CDR2 YYNGEE. The CDR3 has 17 amino acids. The count of this clone is one. As to time point: recipient sample about 28 days before transplant, after cytoreduction. TCRdb's copy holds only in-frame clones and misses some; the assay was immunoSEQ multiplex PCR. The sample yields about 7,400 clones, 88% seen once. The TCR comes from a man in his fifties or sixties with acute myeloid leukemia. Some clones in this sample may be carry-over from other donors' samples. Sequences were derived from peripheral blood mononuclear cells, sampled before stem cell transplant. The chain couples TRBV9 to TRBJ2-4; perhaps D is TRBD1 or TRBD2 (5 bases each). In DNA form, the CDR3 reads TGTGCCAGCAGCGTAGGTTGGGGACCCGGAGCCAAAAACATTCAGTACTTC. This codes for CASSVGWGPGAKNIQYF.